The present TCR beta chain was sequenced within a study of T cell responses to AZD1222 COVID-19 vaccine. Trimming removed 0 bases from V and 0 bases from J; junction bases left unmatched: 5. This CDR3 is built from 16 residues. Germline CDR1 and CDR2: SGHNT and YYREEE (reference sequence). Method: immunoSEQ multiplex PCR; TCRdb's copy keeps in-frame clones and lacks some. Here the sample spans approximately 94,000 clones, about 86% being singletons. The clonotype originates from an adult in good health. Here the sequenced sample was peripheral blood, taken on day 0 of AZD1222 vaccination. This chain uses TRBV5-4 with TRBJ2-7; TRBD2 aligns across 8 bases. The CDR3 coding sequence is TGTGCCAGCAGCTTGGAACTAGCGGTTAGCTCCTACGAGCAGTACTTC. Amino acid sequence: CASSLELAVSSYEQYF.